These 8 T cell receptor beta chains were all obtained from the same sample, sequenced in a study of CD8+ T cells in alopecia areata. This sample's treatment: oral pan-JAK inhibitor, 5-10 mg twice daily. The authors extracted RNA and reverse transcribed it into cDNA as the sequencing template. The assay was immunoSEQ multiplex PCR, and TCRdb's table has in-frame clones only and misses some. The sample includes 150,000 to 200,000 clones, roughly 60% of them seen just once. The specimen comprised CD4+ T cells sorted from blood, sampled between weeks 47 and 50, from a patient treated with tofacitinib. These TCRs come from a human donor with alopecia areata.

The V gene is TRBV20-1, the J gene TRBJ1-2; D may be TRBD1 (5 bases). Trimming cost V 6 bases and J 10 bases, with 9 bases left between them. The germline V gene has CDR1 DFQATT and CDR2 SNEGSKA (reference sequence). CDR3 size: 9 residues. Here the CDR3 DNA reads TGCAGTGCGACAGCACCCTACACCTTC. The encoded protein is CSATAPYTF.

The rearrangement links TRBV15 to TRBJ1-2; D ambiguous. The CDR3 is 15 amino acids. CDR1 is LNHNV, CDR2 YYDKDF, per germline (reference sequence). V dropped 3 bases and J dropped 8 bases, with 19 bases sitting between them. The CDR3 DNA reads TGTGCCACCAGCAGTAGGGCCAACCCCCTCGGGGGCTACACCTTC. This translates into CATSSRANPLGGYTF.

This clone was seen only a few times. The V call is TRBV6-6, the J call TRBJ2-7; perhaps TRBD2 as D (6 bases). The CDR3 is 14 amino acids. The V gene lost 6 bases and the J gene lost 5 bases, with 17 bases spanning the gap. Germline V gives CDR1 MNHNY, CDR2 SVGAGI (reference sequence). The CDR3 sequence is CASSSSGGWNEQYF. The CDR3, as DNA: TGTGCCAGCAGCTCCTCAGGAGGGTGGAACGAGCAGTACTTC.

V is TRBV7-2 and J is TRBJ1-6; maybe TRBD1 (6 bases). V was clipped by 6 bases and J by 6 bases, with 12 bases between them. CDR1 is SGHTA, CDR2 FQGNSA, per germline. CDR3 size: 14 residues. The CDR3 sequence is CASRNDRTNSPLHF. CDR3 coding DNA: TGTGCCAGCAGGAATGACAGGACTAATTCACCCCTCCACTTT.

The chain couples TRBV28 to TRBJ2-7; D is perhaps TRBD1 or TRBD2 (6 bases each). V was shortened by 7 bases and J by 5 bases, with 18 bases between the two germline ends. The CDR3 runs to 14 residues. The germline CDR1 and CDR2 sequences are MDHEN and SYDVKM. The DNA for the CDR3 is TGTGCCAGCATTTCCTCTCAGGGGAGGAACGAGCAGTACTTC. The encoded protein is CASISSQGRNEQYF. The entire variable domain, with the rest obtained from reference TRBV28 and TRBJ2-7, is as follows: DVKVTQSSRYLVKRTGEKVFLECVQDMDHENMFWYRQDPGLGLRLIYFSYDVKMKEKGDIPEGYSVSREKKERFSLILESASTNQTSMYLCASISSQGRNEQYFGPGTRLTVT.

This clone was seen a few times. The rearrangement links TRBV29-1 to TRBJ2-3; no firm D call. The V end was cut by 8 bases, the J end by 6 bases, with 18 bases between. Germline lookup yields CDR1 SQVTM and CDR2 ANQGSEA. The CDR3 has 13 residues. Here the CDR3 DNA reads TGCAGCACCGAATTTTCGCGTTCGGATACGCAGTATTTT. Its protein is CSTEFSRSDTQYF.

The CDR3 DNA sequence: TGCGCCAGCAGCCAAGGGCAGGGGGCCCACAATGAGCAGTTCTTC. It codes for CASSQGQGAHNEQFF. This rearrangement joins TRBV4-3 to TRBJ2-1; 8 bases align to TRBD1. The CDR3 has 15 residues. Germline lookup yields CDR1 LGHNA and CDR2 YSLEER. V lost 1 base and J lost 5; bases outside the gene matches: 4.

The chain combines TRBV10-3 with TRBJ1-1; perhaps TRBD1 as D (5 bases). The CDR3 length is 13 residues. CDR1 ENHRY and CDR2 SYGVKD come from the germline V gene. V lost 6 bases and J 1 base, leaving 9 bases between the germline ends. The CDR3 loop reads CAIRDDRNTEAFF. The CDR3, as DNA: TGTGCCATCAGGGACGACAGGAACACTGAAGCTTTCTTT.